This TCR beta chain is drawn from a study of T-cell memory formation after mild COVID-19. General study results and limits: Pre-infection memory already had some responding clones, implying cross-reactive memory joined.

The 5'RACE method, run with constant-segment primers, produced TCR alpha and TCR beta cDNA libraries (carrying sample barcodes and UMIs). Using its own MiXCR run on the 5' RACE reads, TCRdb lists one record per CDR3 protein. Of about 250,000 distinct CDR3 sequences listed, about 16% are singletons. About this clonotype itself: Its target is unknown.

V shed 4 bases, J shed 2 bases, and the junction held 8 bases outside the gene matches. The CDR3 consists of 15 residues. CDR1 is SGHRS, CDR2 YFSETQ, per germline. Sequenced sample: PBMCs or a T cell subset sorted from them (not recorded which). This sequence was found in a man younger than 30 who had mild COVID-19 (a few samples of this study predate the infection). Cell type and time point are not known. V gene TRBV5-1 combines with J gene TRBJ1-2; 7 nucleotides align to TRBD1. CDR3 amino acids: CASSPRQGWNYGYTF. CDR3 sequence (DNA): TGCGCCAGCAGCCCTCGACAGGGTTGGAACTATGGCTACACCTTC. The full variable domain, completed using reference TRBV5-1 and TRBJ1-2, is KAGVTQTPRYLIKTRGQQVTLSCSPISGHRSVSWYQQTPGQGLQFLFEYFSETQRNKGNFPGRFSGRQFSNSRSEMNVSTLELGDSALYLCASSPRQGWNYGYTFGSGTRLTVV.